The rows below give T cell receptor beta chains drawn from one sample of a study of regulatory T cells in long-lasting Graves disease. In TCRdb, the multiplex PCR reads were re-called with MiXCR into one record per CDR3 protein. Of 410,000 or so distinct CDR3 sequences in the sample, more than 12% were seen once. Separately, the same data were catalogued under a study of T cells in Graves' hyperthyroidism and ophthalmopathy.

Sequenced material: peripheral blood mononuclear cells (PBMCs), taken at new diagnosis, from a patient treated with antithyroid drugs. All receptors derive from a woman in her 30s with Graves disease. CDR3s include the opening cysteine and the closing phenylalanine or tryptophan. A D gene is named only where the DNA matches it firmly. Part of the rows lack a size; the others show once, few, many or a class for expanded clones.

v_call: TRBV20-1
d_call: TRBD2
j_call: TRBJ2-1
clone_size: few
cdr3_aa: CSSVAGTDRNEQFF
cdr3_nt: TGCAGTTCCGTAGCGGGAACGGATCGGAATGAGCAGTTCTTC

v_call: TRBV11-2
d_call: NA
j_call: TRBJ2-1
clone_size: many
cdr3_aa: CASSLFHEQFF
cdr3_nt: TGTGCCAGCAGCTTATTTCATGAGCAGTTCTTC

v_call: TRBV27
d_call: TRBD2
j_call: TRBJ2-3
clone_size: few
cdr3_aa: CASSLRLATDTQYF
cdr3_nt: TGTGCCAGCAGTTTGAGACTAGCAACAGATACGCAGTATTTT

v_call: TRBV10-3
d_call: NA
j_call: TRBJ2-1
clone_size: many
cdr3_aa: CATSRDSHYNEQFF
cdr3_nt: TGTGCCACCTCCCGGGACTCCCATTACAATGAGCAGTTCTTC

v_call: TRBV5-1
d_call: NA
j_call: TRBJ2-4
clone_size: few
cdr3_aa: CASSPTTGVAKNIQYF
cdr3_nt: TGCGCCAGCAGCCCAACTACAGGAGTAGCCAAAAACATTCAGTACTTC

v_call: TRBV5-1
d_call: TRBD1
j_call: TRBJ2-2
clone_size: NA
cdr3_aa: CASSPGDRNTGELFF
cdr3_nt: TGCGCCAGCAGCCCCGGGGACAGAAACACCGGGGAGCTGTTTTTT

v_call: TRBV11-1
d_call: TRBD2
j_call: TRBJ2-1
clone_size: NA
cdr3_aa: CASSSIRTSGRALRNEQFF
cdr3_nt: TGTGCCAGCAGCTCGATTAGGACTAGCGGGAGGGCCCTCAGAAATGAGCAGTTCTTC

v_call: TRBV28
d_call: NA
j_call: TRBJ1-5
clone_size: NA
cdr3_aa: CACGQPQHF
cdr3_nt: TGTGCCTGTGGGCAGCCCCAGCATTTT

v_call: TRBV18
d_call: NA
j_call: TRBJ2-2
clone_size: many
cdr3_aa: CASSGTENTGELFF
cdr3_nt: TGTGCCAGCTCCGGGACGGAGAACACCGGGGAGCTGTTTTTT

v_call: TRBV20-1
d_call: TRBD2
j_call: TRBJ2-4
clone_size: many
cdr3_aa: CSARVPAGDGIQYF
cdr3_nt: TGCAGTGCTAGAGTTCCAGCGGGAGATGGCATTCAGTACTTC

v_call: TRBV5-1
d_call: TRBD1
j_call: TRBJ2-7
clone_size: many
cdr3_aa: CASSLAGSSGTAYEQYF
cdr3_nt: TGCGCCAGCAGCTTGGCCGGTTCTTCCGGGACAGCCTACGAGCAGTACTTC

v_call: TRBV12-3/TRBV12-4
d_call: NA
j_call: TRBJ2-7
clone_size: NA
cdr3_aa: CASSPGPTSYEQYF
cdr3_nt: TGTGCCAGCAGCCCCGGACCAACATCTTACGAGCAGTACTTC

v_call: TRBV7-6
d_call: NA
j_call: TRBJ2-2
clone_size: NA
cdr3_aa: CASSLSGELGELFF
cdr3_nt: TGTGCCAGCAGCTTATCAGGGGAATTGGGGGAGCTGTTTTTT

v_call: TRBV11-2
d_call: TRBD1
j_call: TRBJ1-5
clone_size: many
cdr3_aa: CASSRQGGPGSNQPQHF
cdr3_nt: TGTGCCAGCAGCCGACAGGGTGGACCGGGAAGCAATCAGCCCCAGCATTTT

v_call: TRBV7-6
d_call: TRBD2
j_call: TRBJ2-1
clone_size: many
cdr3_aa: CASRGGTSEGDEQFF
cdr3_nt: TGTGCCAGCAGGGGAGGGACTAGCGAGGGGGATGAGCAGTTCTTC

v_call: TRBV28
d_call: TRBD2
j_call: TRBJ2-1
clone_size: many
cdr3_aa: CATLLAGSNEQFF
cdr3_nt: TGTGCCACCCTACTAGCGGGGAGCAATGAGCAGTTCTTC

v_call: TRBV7-3
d_call: NA
j_call: TRBJ2-1
clone_size: many
cdr3_aa: CASSLTPSASYNEQFF
cdr3_nt: TGTGCCAGCAGCTTAACTCCTAGCGCCTCCTACAATGAGCAGTTCTTC

v_call: TRBV6-2/TRBV6-3
d_call: TRBD2
j_call: TRBJ2-3
clone_size: many
cdr3_aa: CASTSGRVKKGTDTQYF
cdr3_nt: TGTGCCAGCACTAGCGGGAGAGTGAAGAAAGGCACAGATACGCAGTATTTT

v_call: TRBV20-1
d_call: TRBD1
j_call: TRBJ2-3
clone_size: many
cdr3_aa: CSASLGQGNLGTQYF
cdr3_nt: TGCAGTGCTAGTCTCGGACAGGGAAATCTCGGTACGCAGTATTTT

v_call: TRBV5-1
d_call: NA
j_call: TRBJ2-5
clone_size: many
cdr3_aa: CASSLLQTQETQYF
cdr3_nt: TGCGCCAGCAGCTTGTTGCAGACTCAAGAGACCCAGTACTTC

v_call: TRBV6-2/TRBV6-3
d_call: NA
j_call: TRBJ2-5
clone_size: few
cdr3_aa: CASSLVAGAGETQYF
cdr3_nt: TGTGCCAGCAGCTTAGTCGCGGGGGCAGGGGAGACCCAGTACTTC

v_call: TRBV20-1
d_call: NA
j_call: TRBJ2-7
clone_size: many
cdr3_aa: CSASSPEVYEQYF
cdr3_nt: TGCAGTGCTAGTTCCCCAGAAGTCTACGAGCAGTACTTC

v_call: TRBV7-8
d_call: TRBD2
j_call: TRBJ2-1
clone_size: NA
cdr3_aa: CASSPTGGTSSWNEQFF
cdr3_nt: TGTGCCAGCAGCCCCACTGGGGGGACTAGCAGTTGGAATGAGCAGTTCTTC

v_call: TRBV9
d_call: TRBD1
j_call: TRBJ2-6
clone_size: NA
cdr3_aa: CASSVVSGQGTGANVLTF
cdr3_nt: TGTGCCAGCAGCGTAGTATCGGGACAGGGAACTGGGGCCAACGTCCTGACTTTC

v_call: TRBV6-4
d_call: NA
j_call: TRBJ2-1
clone_size: NA
cdr3_aa: CASSANHAGAYEQFF
cdr3_nt: TGTGCCAGCAGTGCAAACCATGCCGGTGCCTATGAGCAGTTCTTC

v_call: TRBV20-1
d_call: NA
j_call: TRBJ1-1
clone_size: many
cdr3_aa: CSARARGVRADTEAFF
cdr3_nt: TGCAGTGCTAGAGCCCGCGGGGTCAGGGCTGACACTGAAGCTTTCTTT

v_call: TRBV7-6
d_call: TRBD2
j_call: TRBJ2-1
clone_size: many
cdr3_aa: CASSPRGGSYNEQFF
cdr3_nt: TGTGCCAGCAGCCCCCGGGGGGGCTCCTACAATGAGCAGTTCTTC

v_call: TRBV11-2
d_call: NA
j_call: TRBJ1-1
clone_size: many
cdr3_aa: CASSFGVIFRGLNTEAFF
cdr3_nt: TGTGCCAGCAGCTTTGGGGTGATATTTCGGGGCTTGAACACTGAAGCTTTCTTT

v_call: TRBV27
d_call: NA
j_call: TRBJ2-7
clone_size: many
cdr3_aa: CASSLGAGSYEQYF
cdr3_nt: TGTGCCAGCAGCCTGGGGGCGGGTTCCTACGAGCAGTACTTC

v_call: TRBV15
d_call: NA
j_call: TRBJ2-2
clone_size: once
cdr3_aa: CATSNPWGLGTGELFF
cdr3_nt: TGTGCCACCAGCAACCCCTGGGGGCTTGGGACCGGGGAGCTGTTTTTT

v_call: TRBV20-1
d_call: TRBD1
j_call: TRBJ2-5
clone_size: NA
cdr3_aa: CSAHPRRDRGQETQYF
cdr3_nt: TGCAGTGCTCATCCACGCCGGGACAGGGGCCAAGAGACCCAGTACTTC

v_call: TRBV7-2
d_call: NA
j_call: TRBJ2-5
clone_size: few
cdr3_aa: CASSSRDKEETQYF
cdr3_nt: TGTGCCAGCAGCTCCCGGGACAAAGAAGAGACCCAGTACTTC

v_call: TRBV9
d_call: NA
j_call: TRBJ2-1
clone_size: NA
cdr3_aa: CASSAGFSAYNEQFF
cdr3_nt: TGTGCCAGCAGCGCGGGGTTTAGCGCCTACAATGAGCAGTTCTTC

v_call: TRBV12-3/TRBV12-4
d_call: NA
j_call: TRBJ1-3
clone_size: NA
cdr3_aa: CASSLAAYRAGNTIYF
cdr3_nt: TGTGCCAGCAGTTTAGCGGCTTACAGGGCTGGAAACACCATATATTTT

v_call: TRBV10-1
d_call: TRBD1
j_call: TRBJ1-5
clone_size: few
cdr3_aa: CASSPDRESQPQHF
cdr3_nt: TGCGCCAGCAGTCCGGACAGGGAAAGCCAGCCCCAGCATTTT

v_call: TRBV6-1
d_call: NA
j_call: TRBJ1-2
clone_size: NA
cdr3_aa: CASSEALGPGDGYTF
cdr3_nt: TGTGCCAGCAGTGAAGCGCTTGGCCCAGGGGATGGCTACACCTTC

v_call: TRBV29-1
d_call: TRBD2
j_call: TRBJ2-7
clone_size: few
cdr3_aa: CSVGESSGAYEQYF
cdr3_nt: TGCAGCGTTGGTGAATCTAGCGGCGCCTACGAGCAGTACTTC

v_call: TRBV29-1
d_call: TRBD2
j_call: TRBJ2-3
clone_size: many
cdr3_aa: CSVIPGLAGGDTQYF
cdr3_nt: TGCAGCGTGATCCCGGGACTAGCGGGAGGAGATACGCAGTATTTT

v_call: TRBV12-3/TRBV12-4
d_call: NA
j_call: TRBJ1-5
clone_size: few
cdr3_aa: CASRDTDNQPQHF
cdr3_nt: TGTGCCAGCAGAGACACGGATAATCAGCCCCAGCATTTT

v_call: TRBV12-3/TRBV12-4
d_call: NA
j_call: TRBJ1-2
clone_size: many
cdr3_aa: CASSEQGSYGYTF
cdr3_nt: TGTGCCAGCAGTGAGCAGGGCAGCTATGGCTACACCTTC

v_call: TRBV24-1
d_call: NA
j_call: TRBJ2-3
clone_size: many
cdr3_aa: CATSDLTSGPSTDTQYF
cdr3_nt: TGTGCCACCAGTGATTTGACGAGCGGTCCTAGCACAGATACGCAGTATTTT

v_call: TRBV2
d_call: TRBD1
j_call: TRBJ1-6
clone_size: many
cdr3_aa: CASSEGGTGASPLHF
cdr3_nt: TGTGCCAGCAGTGAAGGAGGGACAGGGGCTTCACCCCTCCACTTT

v_call: TRBV2
d_call: NA
j_call: TRBJ1-4
clone_size: many
cdr3_aa: CASSELGELNEKLFF
cdr3_nt: TGTGCCAGCAGTGAACTAGGGGAACTTAATGAAAAACTGTTTTTT

v_call: TRBV18
d_call: NA
j_call: TRBJ1-5
clone_size: many
cdr3_aa: CASSPVGDQPQHF
cdr3_nt: TGTGCCAGCTCACCAGTGGGAGATCAGCCCCAGCATTTT

v_call: TRBV5-6
d_call: NA
j_call: TRBJ2-3
clone_size: many
cdr3_aa: CASSEPSGLSTDTQYF
cdr3_nt: TGTGCCAGCAGCGAACCCTCGGGACTTTCCACAGATACGCAGTATTTT